These 32 T cell receptor beta chains were all obtained from the same sample, sequenced in a study of type 1 regulatory T cells. Each CDR3 protein gets one entry after TCRdb re-called the reads with MiXCR. The sample has about 100,000 distinct CDR3 sequences, roughly 31% seen once. Source material: CD4+ T cells, either the whole sample or a sorted fraction (not recorded which). Receptor source: a human donor in good health.

V is TRBV7-2 and J is TRBJ2-4; possibly TRBD2 for D (6 bases). Germline lookup yields CDR1 SGHTA and CDR2 FQGNSA. Trimming removed 1 base at V and 4 bases at J, with 11 bases between. CDR3 length equals 15 residues. The CDR3 DNA is TGTGCCAGCAGCTTAGGGGAGGCCTTAAAAAACATTCAGTACTTC. The encoded protein is CASSLGEALKNIQYF.

This clonotype has more than one count but fewer than ten. This CDR3 reads CASRIGNTGELFF. DNA for the CDR3: TGTGCCAGCCGGATCGGGAACACCGGGGAGCTGTTTTTT. The rearrangement uses TRBV11-2 and TRBJ2-2; D unresolved. V was trimmed by 8 bases and J by 1 base, leaving 8 bases between them. The CDR3 contains 13 residues. Germline lookup yields CDR1 SGHAT and CDR2 FQNNGV.

This clonotype showed up just a few times. The rearrangement uses TRBV6-6 and TRBJ2-5; no definite D call. This CDR3 has 14 residues. V was pared by 6 bases and J by 1 base, with 12 bases between. CDR1 is MNHNY, CDR2 SVGAGI, per germline (reference sequence). The CDR3 is CASRTPGSQETQYF. The CDR3 DNA follows: TGTGCCAGCAGGACCCCGGGCAGCCAAGAGACCCAGTACTTC.

This clonotype was found a few times. The chain employs TRBV20-1 and TRBJ1-1; D perhaps matches TRBD1 (5 bases). Trimming removed 0 bases at V and 1 base at J, with 15 bases between. CDR1 DFQATT and CDR2 SNEGSKA come from the germline V gene (reference sequence). There are 16 residues in the CDR3. The CDR3 reads CSARDYTRTSNTEAFF. CDR3 sequence (DNA): TGCAGTGCTAGAGACTATACTCGGACATCGAACACTGAAGCTTTCTTT.

The chain couples TRBV5-6 to TRBJ2-5; 14 bases are shared with TRBD2. The J segment lost 4 bases and the V segment lost 2 bases, leaving 7 bases of the junction unmatched. The CDR3 totals 17 residues. The germline gives CDR1 SGHDT, CDR2 YYEEEE. The CDR3 loop reads CASSFQGTSGSRETQYF. The CDR3 DNA is TGTGCCAGCAGCTTCCAGGGGACTAGCGGGAGTCGAGAGACCCAGTACTTC.

The chain uses TRBV7-8 and TRBJ1-1; possibly TRBD1 for D (5 bases). The CDR3 sequence is 15 residues long. Germline CDR1 reads SGHVS; CDR2 reads FQNEAQ. Trimming cost V 5 bases and J 4 bases, with 17 bases left between them. CDR3 DNA sequence: TGTGCCAGCAGCGAGGCGGGACGGACGGGCACTGAAGCTTTCTTT. Encoded protein: CASSEAGRTGTEAFF.

This clonotype was detected a few times. The chain carries TRBV2 and TRBJ2-5, with 9 nucleotides matching TRBD1. V was pared by 3 bases and J by 5 bases, with 7 bases of the junction left unmatched. The length of the CDR3 is 15 residues. The germline gives CDR1 SNHLY, CDR2 FYNNEI. CDR3 DNA: TGTGCCAGCAGTGACAGGACAGGGGCGTCGGAGACCCAGTACTTC. It translates to CASSDRTGASETQYF.

In this sample, this clonotype turned up many times. The J gene is TRBJ2-1, the V gene TRBV20-1; a weak D match, TRBD2 (5 bases). The germline V and J ends were trimmed by 2 bases and 6 bases, with 14 bases remaining between them. Germline-derived CDR1 and CDR2 are DFQATT and SNEGSKA (reference sequence). This CDR3 comprises 14 residues. The CDR3 spells CSARMGVSVNEQFF. CDR3 bases: TGCAGTGCTAGAATGGGAGTGTCCGTCAATGAGCAGTTCTTC.

Only a few counts were recorded for this clonotype. The V call is TRBV12-5, the J call TRBJ1-1; D ambiguous. V was trimmed by 0 bases and J by 1 base, leaving 18 bases between them. The CDR3 covers 18 residues. Germline assignment: CDR1 LGHNT and CDR2 FRNRAP. The CDR3, as DNA: TGTGCTAGTGGTTTGGTACAGAAGGGTCGTCTAACGAACACTGAAGCTTTCTTT. This sequence encodes CASGLVQKGRLTNTEAFF.

This clonotype was recorded a few times. The chain has TRBV5-1 and TRBJ1-1; TRBD1 matches 8 bases. V shed 4 bases and J 6 bases; nucleotides not matched to a gene: 5. The V gene's germline CDR1 is SGHRS and CDR2 YFSETQ. The CDR3 is made up of 13 amino acids. CDR3 sequence (DNA): TGCGCCAGCAGCAAGACAGGGGTCGCTGAAGCTTTCTTT. It codes for CASSKTGVAEAFF.

The V call is TRBV5-1, the J call TRBJ2-1; 7 bases match TRBD2. Germline V gene data show CDR1 as SGHRS and CDR2 as YFSETQ. This CDR3 spans 15 amino acids. Trimming cost V 5 bases and J 0 bases; bases outside gene matches: 5. CDR3 loop: CASRVGGSSYNEQFF. CDR3 bases: TGCGCCAGCAGGGTGGGCGGGAGCTCCTACAATGAGCAGTTCTTC.

Concerning this clonotype itself: Mismatch with germline at one junction end may stem from a read error. The rearrangement links TRBV2 to TRBJ2-7; D might be TRBD1 (7 bases). Germline V gene lookup returns CDR1 SNHLY and CDR2 FYNNEI. The CDR3 covers 14 residues. The CDR3 DNA sequence: TGTGTCAGCACTTTACAGGGGACTTCCTACGAGCAGTACTTC. Translation: CVSTLQGTSYEQYF.

This clonotype was detected only a few times. This chain connects TRBV4-1 to TRBJ2-7; 11 bases agree with TRBD2. Germline-derived CDR1 and CDR2 are MGHRA and YSYEKL. V lost 5 bases to trimming and J lost 4 bases; unmatched junction nucleotides: 7. The CDR3 is 15 amino acids. The CDR3 is CASSETSGRLYEQYF. The CDR3 coding sequence is TGCGCCAGCAGCGAAACTAGCGGGAGATTATACGAGCAGTACTTC.

This clonotype was counted a few times. The junction differs from germline at one of its ends, possibly a read error. The gene calls are TRBV7-7 and TRBJ2-2, with TRBD2 matching over 10 bases. The CDR3 runs 14 residues. CDR1 is SSHAT and CDR2 is FNYEAQ in the germline V gene (reference sequence). The CDR3 spells CASSLAGDTGELFF. The CDR3 nucleotides are TGTGCCAGCAGCCTAGCGGGAGATACCGGGGAGCTGTTTTTT.

This clonotype was detected only a few times. The genes are TRBV3-1 and TRBJ2-7; D may be TRBD1 or TRBD2 (5 bases each). With 2 bases removed from V and 2 bases from J, the gap between germline ends came to 7 bases. Germline V lookup: CDR1 LGHDT, CDR2 YNNKEL (reference sequence). The CDR3 sequence is 13 residues long. The CDR3 DNA reads as TGTGCCAGCAGCCAACCGGGACCCTACGAGCAGTACTTC. Translation gives CASSQPGPYEQYF.

This rearrangement joins TRBV29-1 to TRBJ2-2; 9 bases fit TRBD1. With V trimmed by 7 bases and J by 6 bases, 9 bases remained unmatched. CDR3 size: 14 residues. Germline values: CDR1 SQVTM, CDR2 ANQGSEA. CDR3 coding DNA: TGCAGCGGATACAGGGGGCCAGGGGCCGGGGAGCTGTTTTTT. This translates into CSGYRGPGAGELFF.

This clonotype was seen more than once but under ten times. The chain is built from TRBV6-5 and TRBJ2-3; 9 nucleotides match TRBD2. Germline loops: CDR1 MNHEY, CDR2 SVGAGI. J gave up 6 bases and V 5 bases, and 6 bases lay outside the gene matches. This CDR3 contains 14 residues. The CDR3 sequence is CASSPTSGYDTQYF. DNA of the CDR3: TGTGCCAGCAGTCCTACTAGCGGGTATGATACGCAGTATTTT.

The sample holds a few counts of this clonotype. The gene calls are TRBV5-1 and TRBJ2-7; weak D call: TRBD2 (7 bases). The ends were cut back, 0 bases at V and 4 bases at J, with 14 bases in the middle. The germline CDR1 and CDR2 sequences are SGHRS and YFSETQ. The CDR3 length is 15 residues. This chain's CDR3 is CASSLAGGGGYEQYF. The CDR3 nucleotides read TGCGCCAGCAGCTTGGCCGGAGGGGGAGGGTACGAGCAGTACTTC.

Only a few counts were recorded for this clonotype. V usage is TRBV28 and J usage is TRBJ2-5; TRBD1 aligns across 8 bases. Trimming removed 7 bases from V and 1 base from J; junction bases left unmatched: 5. Germline V CDR1 and CDR2: MDHEN, SYDVKM. CDR3 length: 14 amino acids. The CDR3: CASKTGQGQETQYF. The CDR3 coding sequence is TGTGCCAGCAAAACCGGACAGGGCCAAGAGACCCAGTACTTC.

This chain joins TRBV7-9 and TRBJ2-7; TRBD1 or TRBD2 may be the D gene (6 bases each). CDR1 is SEHNR, CDR2 FQNEAQ, per germline (reference sequence). The germline V and J ends were trimmed by 5 bases and 4 bases, with 18 bases remaining between them. The CDR3 totals 15 residues. The CDR3 DNA is TGTGCCAGCAGCCGAACGGGACACGGGGGTTACGAGCAGTACTTC. Its protein is CASSRTGHGGYEQYF.

The chain employs TRBV5-1 and TRBJ2-7; 10 nucleotides line up with TRBD2. Losses at the gene ends were 4 bases for V and 3 bases for J; bases not matched to a gene: 4. Germline V gene sequence: CDR1 SGHRS, CDR2 YFSETQ. This CDR3 contains 14 residues. CDR3 coding DNA: TGCGCCAGCAGCCCCAGCGGGAGGGGCTACGAGCAGTACTTC. Its translation: CASSPSGRGYEQYF.

The table lists this clonotype with a count of one. The chain combines TRBV20-1 with TRBJ2-1; the D is unclear. With 0 bases removed from V and 6 bases from J, the gap between germline ends came to 15 bases. CDR1 is DFQATT, CDR2 SNEGSKA, per germline (reference sequence). CDR3 length: 15 residues. This chain's CDR3 is CSARDQRSFFNEQFF. The CDR3 nucleotides are TGCAGTGCTAGAGATCAGCGATCATTCTTCAATGAGCAGTTCTTC.

The chain links TRBV7-2 to TRBJ2-7; D might be TRBD2 (5 bases). The CDR3 has 14 residues. Germline lookup yields CDR1 SGHTA and CDR2 FQGNSA. The V gene lost 4 bases and the J gene lost 2 bases, with 12 bases spanning the gap. CDR3 in DNA: TGTGCCAGCAGCTCCCACGGGGTTCCCTACGAGCAGTACGTC. Its translation: CASSSHGVPYEQYV.

The V gene is TRBV20-1, the J gene TRBJ2-7; 7 bases fit TRBD1. Per the germline V gene, CDR1 is DFQATT and CDR2 is SNEGSKA (reference sequence). The CDR3 covers 13 residues. Trimming cost V 4 bases and J 5 bases; bases outside gene matches: 8. The DNA for the CDR3 is TGCAGTGCTATAATCAGGGGGTCTCACGAGCAGTACTTC. Protein product: CSAIIRGSHEQYF.

The V call is TRBV29-1, the J call TRBJ2-3; a weak D match, TRBD1 (7 bases). Between the trimmed V and J ends, which lost 4 bases and 6 bases, there was a span of 14 bases. Germline V lookup: CDR1 SQVTM, CDR2 ANQGSEA. The CDR3 covers 13 residues. CDR3: CSVVLTGTDTQYF. CDR3 nucleotide sequence: TGCAGCGTTGTCCTGACAGGGACTGATACGCAGTATTTT.

This clonotype occurred a few times. This rearrangement joins TRBV7-8 to TRBJ2-7; unclear D gene. CDR3 length: 12 amino acids. Trimming took 5 bases from V and 1 from J, leaving 6 bases between them. The germline gives CDR1 SGHVS, CDR2 FQNEAQ. In DNA form, the CDR3 reads TGTGCCAGCAGCACTACTTCCTACGAGCAGTACTTC. Translating gives CASSTTSYEQYF.

This clonotype has a handful of counts. This chain links TRBV15 with TRBJ2-2; 10 bases agree with TRBD1. The CDR3 has 18 amino acids. Germline V gene lookup returns CDR1 LNHNV and CDR2 YYDKDF (reference sequence). V gave up 1 base and J gave up 6 bases; unmatched junction bases: 11. Here the CDR3 DNA reads TGTGCCACCAGCAGAGCTTCTCCGGGACAGGGGTCGTCCGGGGAGCTGTTTTTT. Encoded protein: CATSRASPGQGSSGELFF.

The J gene is TRBJ1-1, the V gene TRBV20-1; possible D gene TRBD1, 6 bases. CDR1 and CDR2 from the germline V gene are DFQATT and SNEGSKA (reference sequence). Trimming removed 3 bases at V and 4 bases at J, with 9 bases between. CDR3 length equals 12 residues. This CDR3 is CSASRGGTEAFF. In DNA form, the CDR3 reads TGCAGTGCTAGTAGAGGGGGCACTGAAGCTTTCTTT.

This clonotype was detected only a few times. V usage is TRBV7-2 and J usage is TRBJ2-2; unclear D gene. V lost 3 bases, J lost 3 bases, and 8 bases lay in between. The CDR3 covers 14 residues. CDR1 SGHTA and CDR2 FQGNSA come from the germline V gene. The CDR3 nucleotides read TGTGCCAGCAGCTTGGTCCAGTACACCGGGGAGCTGTTTTTT. Protein sequence: CASSLVQYTGELFF.

The chain joins TRBV7-2 to TRBJ1-5, with a weak D call TRBD1 (5 bases). Deletions cut 4 bases from V and 5 bases from J, with 9 bases between. Germline-derived CDR1 and CDR2 are SGHTA and FQGNSA. The CDR3 consists of 13 residues. Written as DNA, the CDR3 is TGTGCCAGCAGCTGGGACGGGGATCAGCCCCAGCATTTT. It yields the protein CASSWDGDQPQHF.

This clonotype was found a few times. The chain recombines TRBV6-6 with TRBJ2-5; 8 bases align to TRBD2. J gave up 5 bases and V 4 bases, and 12 bases lay outside the gene matches. The CDR3 sequence is 16 residues long. The germline V gene has CDR1 MNHNY and CDR2 SVGAGI (reference sequence). CDR3 sequence reads: CASSSGTSGGGETQYF. The CDR3 DNA is TGTGCCAGCAGTTCGGGTACTAGCGGAGGGGGGGAGACCCAGTACTTC.

This clonotype has a handful of counts. The V call is TRBV10-2, the J call TRBJ2-7; D remains unclear. The CDR3 length is 12 residues. V dropped 5 bases and J dropped 4 bases, with 9 bases sitting between them. Germline V lookup: CDR1 WSHSY, CDR2 SAAADI. CDR3 in amino acids: CASSQALYEQYF. CDR3 in DNA: TGCGCCAGCAGTCAGGCTCTTTACGAGCAGTACTTC.